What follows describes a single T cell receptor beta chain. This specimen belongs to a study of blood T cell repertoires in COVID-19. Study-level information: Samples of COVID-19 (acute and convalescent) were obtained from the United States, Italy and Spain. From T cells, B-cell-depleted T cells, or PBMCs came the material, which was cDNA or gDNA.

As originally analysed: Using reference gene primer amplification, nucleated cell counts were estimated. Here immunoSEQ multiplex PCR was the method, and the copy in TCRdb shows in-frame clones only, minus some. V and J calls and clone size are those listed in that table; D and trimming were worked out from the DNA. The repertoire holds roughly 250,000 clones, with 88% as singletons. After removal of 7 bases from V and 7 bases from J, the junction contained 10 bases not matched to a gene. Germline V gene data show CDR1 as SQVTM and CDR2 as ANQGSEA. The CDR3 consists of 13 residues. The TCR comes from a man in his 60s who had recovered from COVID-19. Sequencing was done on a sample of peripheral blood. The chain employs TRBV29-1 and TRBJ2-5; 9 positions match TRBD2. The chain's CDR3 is CSAIISGGTTQYF. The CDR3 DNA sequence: TGCAGCGCTATTATAAGCGGGGGGACGACCCAGTACTTC.